The clone carrying this TCR beta chain was seen a handful of times. Its antigen is unknown. This sample is drawn from a study of spatial heterogeneity in lung cancer. About the study: Consistent detection of more beta-chain than alpha-chain sequences was observed.

General study results and limits: Among blood samples, ubiquitous expanded tumor TCRs appeared more at resection than at follow-up.

The time point denotes: sample taken at primary tumor resection. Whole RNA, which was extracted from tumor, nontumor lung tissue or frozen PBMC, was sequenced without any cell sorting. Germline V gene data show CDR1 as SGHRS and CDR2 as YFSETQ. Germline trimming cut 0 bases from V and 2 bases from J; bases unmatched to any gene: 3. The CDR3 has 16 residues. Every TCR cDNA molecule bore a unique molecular identifier. From the 5' RACE reads, TCRdb called clonotypes with MiXCR, one entry per CDR3 protein. The sample gives about 48,000 distinct CDR3 sequences, about 5.8% of which show up once; roughly 10% is in the top ten.

This TCR was recovered from a male donor with early-stage non-small cell lung cancer. The source material was PBMCs, sampled at surgery. The chain is built from TRBV5-1 and TRBJ2-3, with 10 bases fitting TRBD2. This CDR3 is CASSLGTSGLTDTQYF. DNA of the CDR3: TGCGCCAGCAGCTTGGGGACTAGCGGCCTCACAGATACGCAGTATTTT.